These 22 T cell receptor beta chains came from one sample sequenced in a study of cytomegalovirus exposure and HLA in healthy donors. Researchers ran the PCR with 60 Vbeta and 13 Jbeta primers. The protocol was immunoSEQ multiplex PCR, while the TCRdb copy is restricted to in-frame clones and leaves out a portion. This table holds about 120,000 clones, roughly three fifths found once. The sequenced sample was PBMCs. The receptors originated from a woman in her thirties or forties in good health and CMV-seropositive.

The V gene is TRBV4-3, the J gene TRBJ2-2, with 11 positions matching TRBD2. CDR1 LGHNA and CDR2 YSLEER come from the germline V gene. This CDR3 is built from 16 residues. The V segment lost 4 bases and the J segment 4 bases; nucleotides outside the gene matches: 5. The CDR3 spells CASSPLAGGPTGELFF. DNA for the CDR3: TGCGCCAGCAGCCCGTTAGCGGGAGGGCCCACCGGGGAGCTGTTTTTT.

V usage is TRBV18 and J usage is TRBJ1-2; no definite D call. This CDR3 spans 14 amino acids. Germline V gene sequence: CDR1 KGHSH, CDR2 LQKENI. V gave up 1 base and J gave up 2 bases, with 8 bases separating them. The CDR3 bases are TGTGCCAGCTCACCACTGGGCCTAAACTATGGCTACACCTTC. The encoded protein is CASSPLGLNYGYTF. The entire variable domain, with the rest obtained from reference TRBV18 and TRBJ1-2, is as follows: NAGVMQNPRHLVRRRGQEARLRCSPMKGHSHVYWYRQLPEEGLKFMVYLQKENIIDESGMPKERFSAEFPKEGPSILRIQQVVRGDSAAYFCASSPLGLNYGYTFGSGTRLTVV.

This clone has just one count. V is TRBV5-4 and J is TRBJ2-6, with D hard to call. V shed 3 bases and J shed 0 bases, with 7 bases lying between them. Germline values: CDR1 SGHNT, CDR2 YYREEE (reference sequence). This CDR3 contains 15 residues. The CDR3 here is CASSSASSGANVLTF. The CDR3 bases are TGTGCCAGCAGCTCGGCTAGCTCTGGGGCCAACGTCCTGACTTTC.

The chain joins TRBV6-1 to TRBJ2-7, with D tentatively TRBD1 (6 bases). With 10 bases removed from V and 2 bases from J, the gap between germline ends came to 21 bases. CDR1 MNHNS and CDR2 SASEGT come from the germline V gene. CDR3 length equals 15 residues. In nucleotides, the CDR3 is TGTGCCATCTCAGAGGTTCGGGACACTACCTACGAGCAGTACTTC. This codes for CAISEVRDTTYEQYF.

In this sample, this clone is medium-sized. The chain recombines TRBV19 with TRBJ1-5; 8 bases fit TRBD1. CDR3 length equals 17 residues. In germline, CDR1 is LNHDA, CDR2 SQIVND (reference sequence). Trimming at V came to 0 bases and at J to 3 bases, leaving 7 bases not matched to a gene. The DNA of the CDR3 is TGTGCCAGTAGTATAGATGGGCAGGGGGCGGACAATCAGCCCCAGCATTTT. This sequence encodes CASSIDGQGADNQPQHF.

The chain couples TRBV7-9 to TRBJ1-1; the D gene is possibly TRBD1 (5 bases). There are 12 residues in the CDR3. The V gene's germline CDR1 is SEHNR and CDR2 FQNEAQ (reference sequence). The V end was cut by 4 bases, the J end by 4 bases, with 7 bases between. In nucleotides, the CDR3 is TGTGCCAGCAGCTACAGGACCACTGAAGCTTTCTTT. Translated: CASSYRTTEAFF.

This chain uses TRBV7-2 with TRBJ2-7; TRBD2 matches 7 bases. V gave up 5 bases and J gave up 2 bases; unmatched junction bases: 3. This CDR3 region has 13 residues. In germline, CDR1 is SGHTA, CDR2 FQGNSA. The CDR3 DNA follows: TGTGCCAGCAGCCGGGACTACACCTACGAGCAGTACTTC. Its translation: CASSRDYTYEQYF.

The chain is built from TRBV4-2 and TRBJ2-5, with a tentative D call TRBD1 (7 bases). The germline V gene encodes CDR1 LGHNA and CDR2 YNFKEQ. The CDR3 covers 15 residues. V was trimmed by 7 bases and J by 0 bases, leaving 15 bases between them. CDR3 sequence: CASTRGAGDQETQYF. The DNA for the CDR3 is TGTGCCAGCACCAGGGGGGCAGGGGACCAAGAGACCCAGTACTTC.

V is TRBV28 and J is TRBJ1-3; the D is unclear. This CDR3 contains 15 residues. Germline CDR1 and CDR2: MDHEN and SYDVKM. The V end lost 3 bases, the J end lost 3 bases, and 12 bases lay between the germline ends. The CDR3 region has the DNA TGTGCCAGCAGTTTTCCTCCCATCGGTGGAAACACCATATATTTT. Translated: CASSFPPIGGNTIYF.

The gene calls are TRBV4-3 and TRBJ2-7; maybe TRBD2 (6 bases). The CDR3 length is 16 residues. Per the germline V gene, CDR1 is LGHNA and CDR2 is YSLEER. V was clipped by 1 base and J by 0 bases, with 13 bases between them. The CDR3 bases are TGCGCCAGCAGCCAAGGCACCGGGAGAAACTCCTACGAGCAGTACTTC. This sequence encodes CASSQGTGRNSYEQYF.

This chain links TRBV6-6 with TRBJ2-1, with TRBD1 as a possible D gene (5 bases). V was pared by 8 bases and J by 8 bases, with 16 bases between. The germline CDR1 and CDR2 sequences are MNHNY and SVGAGI (reference sequence). The CDR3 contains 13 residues. The CDR3: CASGKGAVDEQFF. The CDR3 bases are TGTGCCAGCGGGAAAGGGGCGGTCGATGAGCAGTTCTTC.

This clone was detected a few times. The V call is TRBV4-3, the J call TRBJ2-2; 7 nucleotides match TRBD1. After removal of 1 base from V and 3 bases from J, the junction contained 8 bases not matched to a gene. The CDR3 totals 17 residues. Germline V gene data show CDR1 as LGHNA and CDR2 as YSLEER. This chain's CDR3 is CASSQGTTGVDTGELFF. CDR3 sequence (DNA): TGCGCCAGCAGCCAAGGAACCACAGGGGTAGACACCGGGGAGCTGTTTTTT.

The chain links TRBV28 to TRBJ2-7; TRBD2 aligns across 9 bases. V was pared by 3 bases and J by 3 bases, with 6 bases of the junction left unmatched. The CDR3 sequence is 15 residues long. Germline lookup yields CDR1 MDHEN and CDR2 SYDVKM. The CDR3 reads CASSFPGLAFYEQYF. CDR3 sequence (DNA): TGTGCCAGCAGTTTCCCGGGACTAGCTTTCTACGAGCAGTACTTC.

The gene calls are TRBV19 and TRBJ1-1; D might be TRBD1 (5 bases). This CDR3 has 14 residues. Germline V CDR1 and CDR2: LNHDA, SQIVND (reference sequence). The germline V and J ends were trimmed by 7 bases and 6 bases, with 18 bases remaining between them. CDR3 sequence: CASKREQADAEAFF. The CDR3 DNA sequence: TGTGCCAGTAAAAGGGAACAGGCGGACGCTGAAGCTTTCTTT.

This clone was detected a few times. V is TRBV7-3 and J is TRBJ2-7; 10 bases are shared with TRBD2. The V gene's germline CDR1 is SGHTA and CDR2 FQGTGA. V shed 4 bases, J shed 5 bases, and the junction held 2 bases outside the gene matches. The CDR3 is 13 residues long. The DNA of the CDR3 is TGTGCCAGCAGCTCAACTAGCGGGGACGAGCAGTACTTC. Its translation is CASSSTSGDEQYF.

This chain uses TRBV6-5 with TRBJ2-1; TRBD2 aligns across 9 bases. The ends lost 2 bases at V and 8 bases at J; junction bases unmatched: 7. Germline CDR1 and CDR2: MNHEY and SVGAGI. The CDR3 is 15 amino acids. The CDR3 region has the DNA TGTGCCAGCAGTTACAGTAGCGGGAGTATGTATGAGCAGTTCTTC. It specifies CASSYSSGSMYEQFF.

This chain joins TRBV30 and TRBJ1-5; 10 nucleotides agree with TRBD1. J was trimmed by 6 bases and V by 1 base; bases with no gene match: 6. This CDR3 is 15 amino acids long. The germline V gene has CDR1 GTSNPN and CDR2 SVGIG (reference sequence). CDR3 sequence (DNA): TGTGCCTGGAGTGCTGACAGGGGGCTTGCTCAGCCCCAGCATTTT. Protein: CAWSADRGLAQPQHF.

This clone was counted between two and nine times. The CDR3 spells CASTGWGNTIYF. The CDR3, as DNA: TGTGCCAGCACCGGGTGGGGAAACACCATATATTTT. The chain combines TRBV6-5 with TRBJ1-3; D remains unclear. There are 12 residues in the CDR3. CDR1 and CDR2 from the germline V gene are MNHEY and SVGAGI. Between the trimmed V and J ends, which lost 7 bases and 4 bases, there was a span of 8 bases.

The gene calls are TRBV6-1 and TRBJ2-1; D is uncertain. With 0 bases removed from V and 6 bases from J, the gap between germline ends came to 9 bases. This CDR3 spans 14 amino acids. Germline V gives CDR1 MNHNS, CDR2 SASEGT. The CDR3 region has the DNA TGTGCCAGCAGTGAAGCGGAGTTGTTCAATGAGCAGTTCTTC. Protein sequence: CASSEAELFNEQFF.

The rearrangement uses TRBV28 and TRBJ1-2; D might be TRBD1 (5 bases). The ends were cut back, 3 bases at V and 0 bases at J, with 17 bases in the middle. The CDR3 runs 17 residues. Germline CDR1 is MDHEN and CDR2 is SYDVKM. As DNA, the CDR3 is TGTGCCAGCAGTTTGTCCCCCCTGGGGCAACCTAACTATGGCTACACCTTC. Translated: CASSLSPLGQPNYGYTF.

The V gene is TRBV9, the J gene TRBJ2-1, with TRBD2 matching 8 bases. Germline V gene data show CDR1 as SGDLS and CDR2 as YYNGEE. The CDR3 is 13 amino acids. J lost 5 bases, V lost 3 bases, and 1 base had no gene match. The CDR3 loop is CASSGGLDNEQFF. The CDR3 DNA is TGTGCCAGCAGCGGGGGACTAGACAATGAGCAGTTCTTC. Supplemented by reference TRBV9 and TRBJ2-1, the full variable domain reads DSGVTQTPKHLITATGQRVTLRCSPRSGDLSVYWYQQSLDQGLQFLIQYYNGEERAKGNILERFSAQQFPDLHSELNLSSLELGDSALYFCASSGGLDNEQFFGPGTRLTVL.

The gene calls are TRBV28 and TRBJ2-2, with 7 bases fitting TRBD2. Germline CDR1 is MDHEN and CDR2 is SYDVKM. The CDR3 has 16 amino acids. Germline trimming cut 6 bases from V and 7 bases from J; bases unmatched to any gene: 14. CDR3 sequence: CASRTPVGGPIGELFF. Written as DNA, the CDR3 is TGTGCCAGCAGGACCCCCGTGGGAGGGCCAATCGGGGAGCTGTTTTTT.